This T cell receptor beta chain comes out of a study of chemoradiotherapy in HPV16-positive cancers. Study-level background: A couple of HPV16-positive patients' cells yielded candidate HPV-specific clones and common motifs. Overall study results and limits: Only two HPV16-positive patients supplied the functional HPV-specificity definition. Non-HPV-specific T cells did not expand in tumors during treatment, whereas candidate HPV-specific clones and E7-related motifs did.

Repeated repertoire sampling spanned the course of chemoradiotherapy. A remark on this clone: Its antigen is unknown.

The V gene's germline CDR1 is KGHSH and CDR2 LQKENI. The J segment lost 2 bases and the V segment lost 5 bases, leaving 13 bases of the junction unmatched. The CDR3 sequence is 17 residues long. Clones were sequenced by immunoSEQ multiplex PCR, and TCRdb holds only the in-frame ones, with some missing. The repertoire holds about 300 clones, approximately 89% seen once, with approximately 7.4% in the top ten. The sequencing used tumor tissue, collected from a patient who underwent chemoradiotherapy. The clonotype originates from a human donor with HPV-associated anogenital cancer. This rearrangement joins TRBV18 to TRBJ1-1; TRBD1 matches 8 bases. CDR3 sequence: CASSTLRGPPANTEAFF. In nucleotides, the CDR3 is TGTGCCAGCTCAACGCTCAGGGGGCCTCCGGCAAACACTGAAGCTTTCTTT.